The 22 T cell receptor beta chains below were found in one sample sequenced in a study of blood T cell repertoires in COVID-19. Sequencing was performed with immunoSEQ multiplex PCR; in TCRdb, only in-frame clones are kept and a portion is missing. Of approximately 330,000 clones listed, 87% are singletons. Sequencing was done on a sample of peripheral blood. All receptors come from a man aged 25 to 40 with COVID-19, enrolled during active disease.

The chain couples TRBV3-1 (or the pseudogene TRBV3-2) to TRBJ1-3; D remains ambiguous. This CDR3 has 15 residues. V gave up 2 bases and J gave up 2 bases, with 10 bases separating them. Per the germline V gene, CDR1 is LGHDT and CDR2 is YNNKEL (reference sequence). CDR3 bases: TGTGCCAGCAGCCAAAGATCGGTGCCTGGAAACACCATATATTTT. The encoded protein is CASSQRSVPGNTIYF.

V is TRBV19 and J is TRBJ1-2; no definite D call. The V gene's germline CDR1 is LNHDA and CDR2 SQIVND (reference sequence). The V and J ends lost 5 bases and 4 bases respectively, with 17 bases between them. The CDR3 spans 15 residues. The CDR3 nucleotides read TGTGCCAGTAGTCTCCTGTTTGCTACCCCCTATGGCTACACCTTC. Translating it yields CASSLLFATPYGYTF.

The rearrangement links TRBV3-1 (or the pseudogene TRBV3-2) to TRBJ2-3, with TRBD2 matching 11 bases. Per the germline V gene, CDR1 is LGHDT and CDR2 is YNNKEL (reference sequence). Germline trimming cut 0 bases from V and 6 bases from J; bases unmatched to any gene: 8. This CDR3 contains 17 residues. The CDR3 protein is CASSQEELAGDGDTQYF. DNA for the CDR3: TGTGCCAGCAGCCAAGAGGAACTAGCGGGAGACGGCGATACGCAGTATTTT.

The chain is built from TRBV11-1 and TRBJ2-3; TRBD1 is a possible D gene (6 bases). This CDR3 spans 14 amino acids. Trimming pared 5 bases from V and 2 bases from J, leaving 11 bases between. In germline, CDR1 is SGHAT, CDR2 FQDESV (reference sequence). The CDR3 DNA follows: TGTGCCAGCAGCCTCCGGGACACCACAGATACGCAGTATTTT. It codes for CASSLRDTTDTQYF.

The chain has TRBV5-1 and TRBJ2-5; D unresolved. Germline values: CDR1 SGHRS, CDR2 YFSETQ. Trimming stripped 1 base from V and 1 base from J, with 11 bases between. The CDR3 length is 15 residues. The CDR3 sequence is CASSLTSPSQETQYF. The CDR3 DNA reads TGCGCCAGCAGCTTGACCTCGCCGAGCCAAGAGACCCAGTACTTC.

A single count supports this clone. CDR3 sequence: CASSFQYEQYF. The CDR3 nucleotides are TGTGCCAGCAGTTTCCAATACGAGCAGTACTTC. J is TRBJ2-7 and V is TRBV12-3 or TRBV12-4; no firm D call. The germline V and J ends were trimmed by 3 bases and 4 bases, with 4 bases remaining between them. The CDR3 has 11 residues.

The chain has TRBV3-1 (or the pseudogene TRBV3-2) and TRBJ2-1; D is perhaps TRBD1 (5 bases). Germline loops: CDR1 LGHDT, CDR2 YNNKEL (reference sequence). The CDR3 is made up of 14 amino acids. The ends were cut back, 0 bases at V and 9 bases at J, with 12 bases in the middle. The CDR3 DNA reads TGTGCCAGCAGCCAAGATCCGAGACAGCTTGAGCAGTTCTTC. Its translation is CASSQDPRQLEQFF.

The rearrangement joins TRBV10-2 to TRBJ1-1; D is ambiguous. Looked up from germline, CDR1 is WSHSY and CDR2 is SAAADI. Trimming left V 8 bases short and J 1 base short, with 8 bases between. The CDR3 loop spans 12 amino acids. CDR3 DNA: TGCGCCAGCGTGGAGGGGAACACTGAAGCTTTCTTT. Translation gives CASVEGNTEAFF.

The CDR3 nucleotides read TGTGCCAGTAGTATCGCCTCCAGGGGCGCGGACTATGGCTACACCTTC. Residues: CASSIASRGADYGYTF. The chain combines TRBV19 with TRBJ1-2, with TRBD1 as a possible D gene (6 bases). V lost 3 bases to trimming and J lost 3 bases, with 17 bases between them. Germline V gene data show CDR1 as LNHDA and CDR2 as SQIVND (reference sequence). This CDR3 has 16 residues.

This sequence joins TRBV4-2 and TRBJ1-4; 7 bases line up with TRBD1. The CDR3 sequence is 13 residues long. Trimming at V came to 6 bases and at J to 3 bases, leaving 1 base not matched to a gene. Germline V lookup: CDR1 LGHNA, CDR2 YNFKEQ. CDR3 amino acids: CASRGQPNEKLFF. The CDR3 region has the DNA TGTGCCAGCAGGGGACAGCCTAATGAAAAACTGTTTTTT.

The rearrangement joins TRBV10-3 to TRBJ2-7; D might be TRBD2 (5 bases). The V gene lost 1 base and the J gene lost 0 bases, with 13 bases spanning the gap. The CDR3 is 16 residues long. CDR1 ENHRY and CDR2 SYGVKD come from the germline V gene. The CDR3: CAISEWAGLSSYEQYF. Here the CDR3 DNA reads TGTGCCATCAGTGAGTGGGCGGGTTTGAGCTCCTACGAGCAGTACTTC.

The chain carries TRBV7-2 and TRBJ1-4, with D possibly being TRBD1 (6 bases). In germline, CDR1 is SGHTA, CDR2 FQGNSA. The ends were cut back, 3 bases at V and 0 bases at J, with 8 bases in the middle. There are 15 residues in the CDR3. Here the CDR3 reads CASSLTGSTNEKLFF. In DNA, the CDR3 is TGTGCCAGCAGCTTGACAGGTTCAACTAATGAAAAACTGTTTTTT.

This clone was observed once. CDR3 sequence: CASSILPYRTGGEQYTQYF. DNA of the CDR3: TGTGCCAGTAGTATCCTCCCTTATAGGACAGGGGGCGAACAATATACGCAGTATTTT. V gene TRBV19 combines with J gene TRBJ2-3, with 11 bases matching TRBD1. Germline lookup yields CDR1 LNHDA and CDR2 SQIVND (reference sequence). The CDR3 length is 19 residues. J lost 7 bases, V lost 3 bases, and 18 bases had no gene match. Full variable domain (outside the CDR3, taken from reference TRBV19 and TRBJ2-3): DGGITQSPKYLFRKEGQNVTLSCEQNLNHDAMYWYRQDPGQGLRLIYYSQIVNDFQKGDIAEGYSVSREKKESFPLTVTSAQKNPTAFYLCASSILPYRTGGEQYTQYFGPGTRLTVL.

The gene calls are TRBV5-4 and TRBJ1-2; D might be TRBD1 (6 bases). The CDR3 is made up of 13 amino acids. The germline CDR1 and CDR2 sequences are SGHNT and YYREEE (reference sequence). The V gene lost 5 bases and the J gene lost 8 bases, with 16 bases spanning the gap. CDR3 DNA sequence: TGTGCCAGCAGACTACAGGGTTCCTGGGGCTACACCTTC. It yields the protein CASRLQGSWGYTF.

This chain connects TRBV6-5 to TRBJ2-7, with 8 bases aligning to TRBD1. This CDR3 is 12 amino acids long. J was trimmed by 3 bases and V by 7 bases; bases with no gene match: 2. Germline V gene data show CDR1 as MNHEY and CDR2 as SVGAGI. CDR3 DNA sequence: TGTGCCAGCACAGGACAGGGCTACGAGCAGTACTTC. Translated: CASTGQGYEQYF.

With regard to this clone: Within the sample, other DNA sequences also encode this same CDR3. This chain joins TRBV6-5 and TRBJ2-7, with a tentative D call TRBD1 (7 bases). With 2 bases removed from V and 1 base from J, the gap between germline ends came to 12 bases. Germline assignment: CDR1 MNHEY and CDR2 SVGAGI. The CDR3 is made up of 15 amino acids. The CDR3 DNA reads TGTGCCAGCAGTTACGGGCAGGGGGGATCCTACGAGCAGTACTTC. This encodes CASSYGQGGSYEQYF.

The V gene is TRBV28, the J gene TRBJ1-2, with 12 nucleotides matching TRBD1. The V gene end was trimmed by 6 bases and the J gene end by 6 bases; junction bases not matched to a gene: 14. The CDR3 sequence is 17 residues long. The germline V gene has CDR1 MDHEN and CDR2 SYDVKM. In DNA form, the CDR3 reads TGTGCCAGCAGAACCCTAACATCCCGGGACAGGGGGCATGGCTACACCTTC. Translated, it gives CASRTLTSRDRGHGYTF.

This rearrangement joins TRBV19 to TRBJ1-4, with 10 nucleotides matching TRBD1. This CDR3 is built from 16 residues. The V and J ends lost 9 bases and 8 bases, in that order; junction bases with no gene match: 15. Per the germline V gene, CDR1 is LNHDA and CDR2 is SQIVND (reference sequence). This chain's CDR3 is CASNQGTGVSWEKLFF. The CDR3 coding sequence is TGTGCCAGCAATCAAGGGACAGGGGTGAGTTGGGAAAAACTGTTTTTT.

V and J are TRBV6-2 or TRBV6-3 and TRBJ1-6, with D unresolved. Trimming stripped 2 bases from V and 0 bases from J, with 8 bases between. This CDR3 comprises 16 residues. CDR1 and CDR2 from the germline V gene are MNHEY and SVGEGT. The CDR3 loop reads CASSYDQDSYNSPLHF. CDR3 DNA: TGTGCCAGCAGTTACGATCAGGACTCCTATAATTCACCCCTCCACTTT.

Written as DNA, the CDR3 is TGTGCCAGCAGCCAAGATAAAACAGGGGATTGGGAGCAGTACTTC. Protein product: CASSQDKTGDWEQYF. The V and J genes are TRBV4-2 and TRBJ2-7, with 7 bases that match TRBD1. V shed 0 bases, J shed 7 bases, and the junction held 9 bases outside the gene matches. Germline assignment: CDR1 LGHNA and CDR2 YNFKEQ. CDR3 length: 15 residues.

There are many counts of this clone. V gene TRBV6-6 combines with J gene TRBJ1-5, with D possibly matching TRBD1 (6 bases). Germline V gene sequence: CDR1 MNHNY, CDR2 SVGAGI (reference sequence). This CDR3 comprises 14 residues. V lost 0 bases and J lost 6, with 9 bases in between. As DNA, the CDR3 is TGTGCCAGCAGTTACTCCAGGGGAACTCAGCCCCAGCATTTT. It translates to CASSYSRGTQPQHF.

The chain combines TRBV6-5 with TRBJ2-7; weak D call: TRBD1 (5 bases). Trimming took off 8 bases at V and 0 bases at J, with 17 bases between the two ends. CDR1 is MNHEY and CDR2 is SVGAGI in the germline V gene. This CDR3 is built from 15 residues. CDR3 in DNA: TGTGCCAGCCGCGATACAGGCGTCAGCTCCTACGAGCAGTACTTC. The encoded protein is CASRDTGVSSYEQYF.